This is a list of T cell receptor beta chains from one sample in a study of CD8+ T cells in alopecia areata. Here immunoSEQ multiplex PCR was the method, and the copy in TCRdb shows in-frame clones only, minus some. Altogether fewer than 100,000 clones are present, roughly two fifths being singletons, with the ten largest covering almost 0.8%. Source material: CD4+ T cells sorted from blood. The receptors here all came from a human donor with alopecia areata. Both conserved end residues are part of each CDR3. A D gene is named only where the DNA matches it firmly. Not every row has a clone size; where given, it reads once, few, many or a size class.

D	V	J	size	DNA	CDR3
TRBD2	TRBV29-1	TRBJ2-5	NA	TGCAGCGTTGGTCTAGCGGGAACAGAGACCCAGTACTTC	CSVGLAGTETQYF
NA	TRBV29-1	TRBJ2-7	NA	TGCAGCGTTGGGACTAACTCCTACGAGCAGTACTTC	CSVGTNSYEQYF
NA	TRBV10-3	TRBJ2-5	NA	TGTGCCATCAGTGAGCGGGAGACCCAGTACTTC	CAISERETQYF
NA	TRBV29-1	TRBJ1-1	NA	TGCAGCGTTGCGGGGCGACAGAAGAACACTGAAGCTTTCTTT	CSVAGRQKNTEAFF
NA	TRBV30	TRBJ1-5	NA	TGTGCCTGGAGTGTACAGGGTGACCAGCCCCAGCATTTT	CAWSVQGDQPQHF
TRBD1	TRBV30	TRBJ2-3	few	TGTGCCTGGAGCATCGGGACAGTAGACACAGATACGCAGTATTTT	CAWSIGTVDTDTQYF
TRBD2	TRBV20-1	TRBJ2-3	NA	TGCAGTGCGGGAGGGTCGTCGCAGTATTTT	CSAGGSSQYF
TRBD2	TRBV7-2	TRBJ2-1	NA	TGTGCCAGCAGCTTAAAACGGACTAGCGGGGCGCCTCTGGACAATGAGCAGTTCTTC	CASSLKRTSGAPLDNEQFF
NA	TRBV7-2	TRBJ2-5	few	TGTGCCAGCAGCTTCGGTCCACTCACCCGGGACGGAGAGACCCAGTACTTC	CASSFGPLTRDGETQYF
TRBD1	TRBV25-1	TRBJ2-7	NA	TGTGCCAGCAGTACTGAGGGGACAGTCTACGAGCAGTACTTC	CASSTEGTVYEQYF
NA	TRBV29-1	TRBJ1-1	NA	TGCAGCGCGAGCGGGGGGGCAGGAGCTTTCTTT	CSASGGAGAFF